The clone carrying this T cell receptor (beta chain) was counted a few times. The antigen remains unidentified. V was pared by 6 bases and J by 4 bases, with 2 bases of the junction left unmatched. This CDR3 region has 13 residues. Germline V gene data show CDR1 as ENHRY and CDR2 as SYGVKD. 5'RACE primed at constant segments yielded TCR alpha and TCR beta cDNA libraries bearing sample barcodes and UMIs. TCRdb re-called the 5' RACE reads through MiXCR, storing one row per CDR3 protein. The table records roughly 400,000 distinct CDR3 sequences, roughly 26% of them present only once. These data are taken from a study of T-cell memory formation after mild COVID-19. Study-wide points: CD4+ contracting clones lay mainly in CM and EM, CD8+ ones in EMRA. CD4/CD8 balance characterized clones contracting day 15 to 85, and CD4+ skew characterized later expanders.

This clonotype was obtained from an adult woman who had mild COVID-19 (a few samples of this study predate the infection). Cell type and time point are not known. The V gene is TRBV10-3, the J gene TRBJ1-5; 8 bases map to TRBD1. Specimen: PBMCs or a T cell subset sorted from them (not recorded which). DNA for the CDR3: TGTGCCATCAGGGGGGACAGGAATCAGCCCCAGCATTTT. This translates into CAIRGDRNQPQHF.